This T cell receptor (beta chain) was recovered during a study of T-cell memory formation after mild COVID-19. This clonotype has a handful of counts. Antigen: not known. V shed 4 bases, J shed 4 bases, and the junction held 10 bases outside the gene matches. Germline V gene lookup returns CDR1 MNHNY and CDR2 SVGAGI (reference sequence). The CDR3 is 15 residues long. Whole-study results and caveats: Pre-infection memory held some responding clones, suggesting pre-existing cross-reactive T cells responded.

MiXCR, applied by TCRdb to the 5' RACE reads, yields one record per CDR3 protein. This table has 250,000 to 300,000 distinct CDR3 sequences, under 8.5% appearing once. Sequencing was carried out using PBMCs or a T cell subset sorted from them (not recorded which). The receptor comes from a man aged 18 to 30 who had mild COVID-19 (a few samples of this study predate the infection). Cell type and time point are not known. This chain joins TRBV6-6 and TRBJ2-7; 7 nucleotides agree with TRBD1. CDR3 nucleotide sequence: TGTGCCAGCAGTTCTTGGCAGGGGGTGATATACGAGCAGTACTTC. Protein sequence: CASSSWQGVIYEQYF.